A single T cell receptor (beta chain) is shown here with its context. Its matching antigen is unknown. The protocol was immunoSEQ multiplex PCR, while the TCRdb copy is restricted to in-frame clones and leaves out a portion. This table has 30,000 or so clones, 91% appearing once. The trim removed 11 bases at V and 6 bases at J, leaving 4 bases unmatched. The CDR3 is 11 residues long. Germline CDR1 is MDHEN and CDR2 is SYDVKM. This record belongs to a study of PD-1 blockade in classical Hodgkin lymphoma. Study results and caveats: Healthy donors reportedly exceeded newly diagnosed patients in baseline TCR diversity. Why repertoires differed is undefined; disease activity or prior therapy possibly contributed.

Specified time point: newly diagnosed, previously untreated cHL patient sample. Investigators turned to newly diagnosed, untreated classical Hodgkin lymphoma PBMCs for comparison. The source of this sequence is a human donor with classical Hodgkin lymphoma. The chain joins TRBV28 to TRBJ1-2; 9 nucleotides agree with TRBD1. Sequencing input: peripheral blood mononuclear cells (PBMCs). The CDR3 region is CAVQGADGYTF. The CDR3 DNA reads as TGTGCCGTACAGGGGGCCGATGGCTACACCTTC.